A selection of T cell receptor beta chains follows, all from one sample in a study of early T cells in non-severe SARS-CoV-2 infection. Each CDR3 protein is one row after TCRdb ran MiXCR on the 5' RACE reads. The top ten hold about 4% of the sample, which has 50,000 to 65,000 distinct CDR3 sequences, 10% to 15% seen once. The sample taken for sequencing was whole blood. The receptors shown here come from an adult who was a healthcare worker with PCR-confirmed SARS-CoV-2 infection or an uninfected control (not recorded which). CDR3s include the opening cysteine and the closing phenylalanine or tryptophan. The D gene is left open where the match is weak. The size entry is marked missing in some rows and otherwise reads once, few, many or a size class.

J gene: TRBJ2-3; D gene: TRBD2; V gene: TRBV11-2; clone size: few; CDR3 DNA: TGTGCCAGCAGCTTAAGAACTAGCGGAGAATTGGCAGATACGCAGTATTTT; CDR3 protein: CASSLRTSGELADTQYF
J gene: TRBJ1-3; D gene: NA; V gene: TRBV11-2; clone size: few; CDR3 DNA: TGTGCCAGCAGATGGGGGAGAGGGAACTCTGGAAACACCATATATTTT; CDR3 protein: CASRWGRGNSGNTIYF
J gene: TRBJ2-1; D gene: TRBD2; V gene: TRBV7-3; clone size: many; CDR3 DNA: TGTGCCAGCAGCTCCTTAGCGGGTAGTTACAATGAGCAGTTCTTC; CDR3 protein: CASSSLAGSYNEQFF
J gene: TRBJ1-5; D gene: TRBD1; V gene: TRBV7-9; clone size: NA; CDR3 DNA: TGTGCCAGCAGCTTAGGGGGACAGGGCGATATTGAGCCCCAGCATTTT; CDR3 protein: CASSLGGQGDIEPQHF
J gene: TRBJ1-1; D gene: NA; V gene: TRBV7-2; clone size: NA; CDR3 DNA: TGTGCCAGCAGCCCCTACGGACATCTGAACACTGAAGCTTTCTTT; CDR3 protein: CASSPYGHLNTEAFF
J gene: TRBJ1-1; D gene: NA; V gene: TRBV6-5; clone size: few; CDR3 DNA: TGTGCCAGCAGTTACCGACGACCGAACACTGAAGCTTTCTTT; CDR3 protein: CASSYRRPNTEAFF
J gene: TRBJ2-3; D gene: NA; V gene: TRBV6-6; clone size: NA; CDR3 DNA: TGTGCCAGCTCCTCGGGTATCCGCACAGATACGCAGTATTTT; CDR3 protein: CASSSGIRTDTQYF
J gene: TRBJ2-1; D gene: TRBD1; V gene: TRBV3-1; clone size: few; CDR3 DNA: TGTGCCAGCAGCCAAGGACAGGGCCATCTTAATGAGCAGTTCTTC; CDR3 protein: CASSQGQGHLNEQFF
J gene: TRBJ2-5; D gene: TRBD2; V gene: TRBV4-1; clone size: NA; CDR3 DNA: TGCGCCAGCAGCCAACCCGGGACTAGCGGGGGGCAGTACTTC; CDR3 protein: CASSQPGTSGGQYF
J gene: TRBJ2-2; D gene: NA; V gene: TRBV9; clone size: NA; CDR3 DNA: TGTGCCAGCAGCTTACTGACCGGGGCCGGGGAGCTGTTTTTT; CDR3 protein: CASSLLTGAGELFF
J gene: TRBJ2-1; D gene: TRBD1; V gene: TRBV11-3; clone size: medium-sized; CDR3 DNA: TGTGCCAGCAGCCCGCGGACAGGGATAGGGGAGCAGTTCTTC; CDR3 protein: CASSPRTGIGEQFF